This T cell receptor beta chain was sequenced for a study of blood T cell repertoires in COVID-19. The CDR3 sequence is 14 residues long. Trimming took off 1 base at V and 3 bases at J, with 9 bases between the two ends. Germline-derived CDR1 and CDR2 are LNHDA and SQIVND (reference sequence). Generated by immunoSEQ multiplex PCR, the TCRdb table keeps only in-frame clones and is missing some. The table lists 110,000 or so clones, nearly 90% of them singletons. Specimen: peripheral blood. The receptor was derived from a woman aged 65 to 85 who had recovered from COVID-19. The chain links TRBV19 to TRBJ1-1; D is unresolved. This chain's CDR3 is CASSIANFHTEAFF. DNA for the CDR3: TGTGCCAGTAGTATAGCCAACTTTCACACTGAAGCTTTCTTT.